This T cell receptor beta chain was recorded in a study of blood T cell repertoires in COVID-19. Study at large: Donors in the United States, Italy and Spain gave samples during acute or convalescent COVID-19. T cells, B-cell-depleted T cells, or PBMCs supplied cDNA or gDNA.

V lost 6 bases to trimming and J lost 8 bases; unmatched junction nucleotides: 15. The CDR3 has 16 residues. The germline gives CDR1 MDHEN, CDR2 SYDVKM. How the authors handled the data: Amplification from reference gene primers served as the basis for estimated nucleated cell counts. The table came from immunoSEQ multiplex PCR; TCRdb's copy has only in-frame clones and leaves some out. V and J calls and clone size follow that table, whereas D and trimming were derived from the DNA. The sample holds fewer than 80,000 clones, 74% seen once. This clone has a single count. Sequenced sample: peripheral blood. The genes are TRBV28 and TRBJ2-1, with 8 bases that match TRBD2. The receptor was derived from a woman older than 75 with acute or convalescent COVID-19. CDR3 bases: TGTGCCAGCAGAAATCCGGGACTAGTCAAATTTGATGAGCAGTTCTTC. Its translation: CASRNPGLVKFDEQFF. Looking up the rest from reference TRBV28 and TRBJ2-1 gives the full variable domain: DVKVTQSSRYLVKRTGEKVFLECVQDMDHENMFWYRQDPGLGLRLIYFSYDVKMKEKGDIPEGYSVSREKKERFSLILESASTNQTSMYLCASRNPGLVKFDEQFFGPGTRLTVL.